A single sample gave rise to the 23 T cell receptor beta chains below, sequenced in a study of T cell repertoires in cytomegalovirus infection. These receptors' antigens are unknown. TCRdb called the reads again in MiXCR, with one record for every CDR3 protein. The sample yields under 500,000 distinct CDR3 sequences, about 44% seen once. Material: cultured PBMCs, obtained from culture after CMV antigen stimulation. The receptor set was obtained from a human donor in good health (CMV status not recorded). Some clones in this sample may be carry-over from other donors' samples.

This chain uses TRBV20-1 with TRBJ2-7; 7 nucleotides match TRBD2. CDR3 size: 12 residues. Germline V gene sequence: CDR1 DFQATT, CDR2 SNEGSKA (reference sequence). V lost 3 bases and J lost 5; bases outside the gene matches: 4. Here the CDR3 DNA reads TGCAGTGCTAGCCGCGGGAGAGACGAGCAGTACTTC. Its protein product is CSASRGRDEQYF.

This clonotype has just a few counts. The chain joins TRBV7-2 to TRBJ2-7; perhaps TRBD1 as D (6 bases). The CDR3 loop spans 12 amino acids. Germline V CDR1 and CDR2: SGHTA, FQGNSA. The ends were cut back, 1 base at V and 9 bases at J, with 10 bases in the middle. This CDR3 is CASSLGGPVQYF. CDR3 in DNA: TGTGCCAGCAGCTTAGGGGGGCCGGTGCAGTACTTC. The whole variable domain, remainder taken from reference TRBV7-2 and TRBJ2-7, is GAGVSQSPSNKVTEKGKDVELRCDPISGHTALYWYRQSLGQGLEFLIYFQGNSAPDKSGLPSDRFSAERTGGSVSTLTIQRTQQEDSAVYLCASSLGGPVQYFGPGTRLTVT.

This chain uses TRBV7-6 with TRBJ1-1; the D gene is possibly TRBD1 (6 bases). The CDR3 spans 15 residues. The ends were cut back, 5 bases at V and 6 bases at J, with 19 bases in the middle. Germline lookup yields CDR1 SGHVS and CDR2 FNYEAQ. The CDR3 nucleotides are TGTGCCAGCAGCCATCCTACATCAGGGGTCGCTGAAGCTTTCTTT. Protein product: CASSHPTSGVAEAFF.

This clonotype occurred a few times. The chain uses TRBV7-8 and TRBJ2-1; no definite D call. The CDR3 has 15 amino acids. Trimming cost V 1 base and J 2 bases, with 9 bases left between them. Germline-derived CDR1 and CDR2 are SGHVS and FQNEAQ. Written as DNA, the CDR3 is TGTGCCAGCAGCTTAGTCGCGGAACCCTACAATGAGCAGTTCTTC. This encodes CASSLVAEPYNEQFF.

This clonotype came up a few times. The gene calls are TRBV7-8 and TRBJ1-4; D is possibly TRBD1 (5 bases). The CDR3 runs 16 residues. V lost 2 bases, J lost 3 bases, and 13 bases lay in between. Germline lookup yields CDR1 SGHVS and CDR2 FQNEAQ. Here the CDR3 DNA reads TGTGCCAGCAGCTTAACCGGGACGGGGGCTAATGAAAAACTGTTTTTT. Translated, it gives CASSLTGTGANEKLFF.

The chain has TRBV30 and TRBJ2-7, with D unclear. The V gene lost 3 bases and the J gene lost 0 bases, with 18 bases spanning the gap. Per the germline V gene, CDR1 is GTSNPN and CDR2 is SVGIG (reference sequence). CDR3 length: 16 amino acids. The CDR3 DNA sequence: TGTGCCTGGAGGCGCAGAGCCCACTCGAGCTCCTACGAGCAGTACTTC. This codes for CAWRRRAHSSSYEQYF.

This clonotype was seen a handful of times. The genes are TRBV7-6 and TRBJ2-1; 13 bases are a match to TRBD2. The CDR3 runs 16 residues. Germline lookup yields CDR1 SGHVS and CDR2 FNYEAQ. After removal of 5 bases from V and 9 bases from J, the junction contained 10 bases not matched to a gene. The CDR3 sequence: CASSPSAGTSGVEQFF. The CDR3, as DNA: TGTGCCAGCAGCCCTAGCGCCGGGACTAGCGGGGTTGAGCAGTTCTTC.

V usage is TRBV27 and J usage is TRBJ2-2, with D unresolved. Looked up from germline, CDR1 is MNHEY and CDR2 is SMNVEV (reference sequence). V gave up 6 bases and J gave up 1 base, with 6 bases separating them. This CDR3 is built from 13 residues. CDR3: CASSVLNTGELFF. CDR3 nucleotides: TGTGCCAGCAGCGTTCTGAACACCGGGGAGCTGTTTTTT.

The CDR3: CASSLFLTGGMVETQYF. The CDR3 DNA sequence: TGTGCCAGCAGCTTATTTCTAACAGGGGGCATGGTAGAGACCCAGTACTTC. The chain combines TRBV7-8 with TRBJ2-5, with 9 bases that match TRBD1. Germline assignment: CDR1 SGHVS and CDR2 FQNEAQ. V lost 2 bases, J lost 4 bases, and 11 bases stayed unmatched. The CDR3 is made up of 17 amino acids.

A few counts support this clonotype. This CDR3 is CASSLGHPSEQYF. Here the CDR3 DNA reads TGTGCCAGCAGTTTAGGCCACCCCAGCGAGCAGTACTTC. V usage is TRBV12-3 or TRBV12-4 and J usage is TRBJ2-7; D ambiguous. With 1 base removed from V and 6 bases from J, the gap between germline ends came to 10 bases. This CDR3 comprises 13 residues.

This clonotype was observed a handful of times. The rearrangement links TRBV7-2 to TRBJ1-1, with D tentatively TRBD1 (5 bases). The germline CDR1 and CDR2 sequences are SGHTA and FQGNSA. The CDR3 spans 14 residues. Between the trimmed V and J ends, which lost 6 bases and 5 bases, there was a span of 16 bases. CDR3 sequence reads: CASSQRTWGTEAFF. CDR3 nucleotide sequence: TGTGCCAGCAGTCAACGAACGTGGGGGACTGAAGCTTTCTTT.

This clonotype came up once. The J gene is TRBJ1-1, the V gene TRBV5-1; the D gene is possibly TRBD1 (6 bases). The V gene's germline CDR1 is SGHRS and CDR2 YFSETQ. The V end lost 0 bases, the J end lost 8 bases, and 11 bases lay between the germline ends. The length of the CDR3 is 13 residues. CDR3 in amino acids: CASSLDRALEAFF. CDR3 coding DNA: TGCGCCAGCAGCTTGGACAGGGCACTCGAAGCTTTCTTT.

The chain combines TRBV6-1 with TRBJ1-5; 8 nucleotides align to TRBD1. Germline V gene lookup returns CDR1 MNHNS and CDR2 SASEGT. With 4 bases clipped from V and 4 bases from J, the junction kept 9 bases outside the gene matches. The CDR3 sequence is 16 residues long. This CDR3 is CASSVWQGAENQPQHF. The CDR3 nucleotides are TGTGCCAGCAGTGTGTGGCAGGGGGCCGAAAATCAGCCCCAGCATTTT.

The chain has TRBV5-6 and TRBJ2-2; a weak D match, TRBD1 (5 bases). The V end was cut by 4 bases, the J end by 3 bases, with 10 bases between. Per germline, CDR1 SGHDT and CDR2 YYEEEE. The CDR3 has 14 amino acids. The CDR3 sequence: CASSRQKYTGELFF. The CDR3 coding sequence is TGTGCCAGCAGCCGACAGAAATACACCGGGGAGCTGTTTTTT.

This clonotype was found a few times. This rearrangement joins TRBV7-2 to TRBJ2-3; D not certain. The germline V gene encodes CDR1 SGHTA and CDR2 FQGNSA. V was trimmed by 1 base and J by 8 bases, leaving 16 bases between them. CDR3 length equals 15 residues. The CDR3 loop reads CASSLVPLSLGTQYF. CDR3 bases: TGTGCCAGCAGCTTAGTCCCCCTATCTCTCGGTACGCAGTATTTT.

J is TRBJ1-2 and V is TRBV9, with 7 bases matching TRBD1. Germline CDR1 SGDLS, CDR2 YYNGEE. The V segment lost 5 bases and the J segment 7 bases; nucleotides outside the gene matches: 2. The CDR3 has 11 residues. DNA of the CDR3: TGTGCCAGCAGACAGGGGCCTGGCTACACCTTC. The encoded protein is CASRQGPGYTF.

This clonotype has ten or more counts. The chain recombines TRBV7-2 with TRBJ2-1; 8 nucleotides line up with TRBD2. This CDR3 spans 17 amino acids. Germline loops: CDR1 SGHTA, CDR2 FQGNSA. Trimming took 1 base from V and 4 from J; bases not matched to a gene: 9. The CDR3 is CASSLVGAAGGYNEQFF. The CDR3 DNA follows: TGTGCCAGCAGCTTAGTCGGTGCCGCGGGGGGTTACAATGAGCAGTTCTTC.

This clonotype has a single count. This chain joins TRBV4-1 and TRBJ1-4; TRBD1 might be the D (6 bases). The ends were cut back, 4 bases at V and 4 bases at J, with 22 bases in the middle. The CDR3 spans 18 residues. Germline V lookup: CDR1 MGHRA, CDR2 YSYEKL. In nucleotides, the CDR3 is TGCGCCAGCAGCCCACGAGTTTACGGGGGGCTGAATAATGAAAAACTGTTTTTT. Translating gives CASSPRVYGGLNNEKLFF.

The genes are TRBV10-2 and TRBJ1-5; D unclear. The CDR3 has 15 residues. Germline CDR1 WSHSY, CDR2 SAAADI. V gave up 3 bases and J gave up 2 bases, with 11 bases separating them. CDR3 residues: CASSDRGFGNQPQHF. The CDR3, as DNA: TGCGCCAGCAGTGATCGGGGATTCGGCAATCAGCCCCAGCATTTT.

J is TRBJ2-7 and V is TRBV5-5; 9 bases map to TRBD2. With V trimmed by 2 bases and J by 0 bases, 6 bases remained unmatched. This CDR3 comprises 16 residues. Per the germline V gene, CDR1 is SGHKS and CDR2 is YYEKEE (reference sequence). The DNA of the CDR3 is TGTGCCAGCAGCTTCCGGCTAGCGGGATCCTCCTACGAGCAGTACTTC. Its protein product is CASSFRLAGSSYEQYF.

CDR3 residues: CASSLAGVVHNEQFF. The CDR3 region has the DNA TGTGCCAGCAGTCTCGCTGGGGTGGTCCACAATGAGCAGTTCTTC. V is TRBV12-3 or TRBV12-4 and J is TRBJ2-1, with D uncertain. V lost 5 bases to trimming and J lost 5 bases, with 16 bases between them. CDR3 length equals 15 residues.

The V gene is TRBV5-6, the J gene TRBJ2-3; 7 bases are a match to TRBD2. The CDR3 is 15 residues long. J gave up 3 bases and V 3 bases, and 7 bases lay outside the gene matches. The germline CDR1 and CDR2 sequences are SGHDT and YYEEEE. The CDR3 region is CASSSRRAGTDTQYF. CDR3 sequence (DNA): TGTGCCAGCAGCTCCCGTAGAGCGGGAACAGATACGCAGTATTTT.

The gene calls are TRBV4-3 and TRBJ1-2, with 7 bases identical to TRBD1. V was pared by 1 base and J by 4 bases, with 6 bases of the junction left unmatched. The germline V gene encodes CDR1 LGHNA and CDR2 YSLEER. CDR3 size: 15 residues. CDR3 in amino acids: CASSQVRGLGYGYTF. CDR3 bases: TGCGCCAGCAGCCAAGTAAGGGGGCTCGGCTATGGCTACACCTTC.